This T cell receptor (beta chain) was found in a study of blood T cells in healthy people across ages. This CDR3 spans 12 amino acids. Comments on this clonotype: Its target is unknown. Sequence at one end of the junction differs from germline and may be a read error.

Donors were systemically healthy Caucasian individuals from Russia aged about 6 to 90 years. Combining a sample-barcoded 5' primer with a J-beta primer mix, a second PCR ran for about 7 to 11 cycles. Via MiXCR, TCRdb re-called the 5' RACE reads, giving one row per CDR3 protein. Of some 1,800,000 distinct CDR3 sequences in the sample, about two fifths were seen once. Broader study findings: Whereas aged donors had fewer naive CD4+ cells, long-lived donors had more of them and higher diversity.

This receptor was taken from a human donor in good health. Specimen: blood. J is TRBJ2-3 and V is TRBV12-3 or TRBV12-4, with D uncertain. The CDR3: CAGSLSGDTQYF. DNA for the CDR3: TGTGCCGGCAGTTTATCCGGAGATACGCAGTATTTT.